The source of this TCR beta chain is a study of identical twins. TCRdb redid the calling of the 5' RACE reads with MiXCR, one entry per CDR3 protein. The sample holds about 390,000 distinct CDR3 sequences, around 9% seen once. Source material: naive T cells sorted from blood. This TCR was recovered from a woman aged 50 to 60 in good health.

The chain's CDR3 is CASTRRGHTSTDTQYF. In DNA form, the CDR3 reads TGTGCCAGTACCCGTCGGGGCCATACTAGCACAGATACGCAGTATTTT. The chain combines TRBV19 with TRBJ2-3; possibly TRBD1 or TRBD2 for D (5 bases each). CDR1 LNHDA and CDR2 SQIVND come from the germline V gene (reference sequence). Trimming removed 7 bases at V and 0 bases at J, with 17 bases between. There are 16 residues in the CDR3.